Listed here is a single TCR beta chain. In this sample, this clonotype turned up a few times. Its antigen has not been determined. Base quality data are lacking; no much larger clone is found one base away. From V the trimming removes 6 bases and from J it removes 4 bases, while the gene matches leave 11 bases of the junction unaccounted for. The CDR3 starts with the cysteine, ends with the phenylalanine, and has 15 residues. The entry retains the CDR3 DNA only, 45 bases that are in frame from base 1. Sequences MGHRA (CDR1) and YSYEKL (CDR2) are obtained from the germline V gene. This entry comes from a study of vaccination and CD4 T cells after COVID-19 (dated by TCRdb to between 2021 and 2024). Background on the whole study: Convalescent patients had a positive SARS-CoV-2 result on nasal swab PCR, and of these patients, under ten had mild disease and one had severe disease. Post-vaccine blood samples were obtained a median of around 67 days after the second vaccine dose, with a range of about 13 to 250 days. Post-COVID blood samples from convalescent patients were collected a median of around 100 days after diagnosis, with a range of roughly 30 to 170 days. Culture stimuli were overlapping spike peptide pools from SARS-CoV-2 and from the common cold coronaviruses HCoV-NL63, HCoV-OC43 and HCoV-229E. Six males and four females were included in the convalescent cohort, with two Hispanic individuals, seven Caucasians, two Asians and one multiracial person represented. For a few convalescent patients, samples were collected at an early post-vaccination timepoint (day 14) as well as at a late post-vaccination timepoint (days 161 to 241). In 10 COVID-19 convalescent patients and several infection-naive healthy vaccine recipients, the spike-specific CD4+ TCR repertoire before mRNA vaccination was compared with the repertoire after mRNA vaccination. Participants received two doses of either the Pfizer-BioNTech BNT162b2 vaccine (n=8) or the Moderna mRNA-1273 vaccine (n=2). Control cultures received a CEFX viral epitope pool as the positive control, an HIV-1 Nef peptide pool as the negative control, or no peptide.

Receptors were amplified or captured by PCR. DNA from cultured CD4+ T cells was subjected to TCR sequencing with the Oncomine TCR Beta short-read assay at the Johns Hopkins FTIC core. The QIAamp micro DNA kit was used to extract genomic DNA from the cultured CD4+ T cells. The Oncomine TCR Beta libraries from cultured CD4+ T cells were pooled using unique dual indexes and then sequenced on an Illumina iSeq 100. As for how the authors treated the data: Non-productive sequences were removed, and CDR3s not starting with C, not ending with F or W, or shorter than 7 amino acids were discarded. The MANAFEST web application identified antigen-specific clonotypes by comparing peptide-stimulated wells against reference wells and other culture wells. An FDR below 0.05, an odds ratio above 5, and a productive frequency above 0.1% in at least two of three replicate wells were required for clones to be considered positive. A clonotype was classed as cross-reactive if the clonotype showed significant expansion both in SARS-CoV-2 spike wells and in at least one common cold coronavirus spike condition. CDR3 homology was assessed with Levenshtein distances (stringdist) and unrooted phylogenetic trees (ape) in R version 3.6.1. The raw public reads went through TCRdb reprocessing: fastp at Q25, MiXCR clone calling, in-frame beta chains kept. Rows matching on CDR3 protein sequence are summarized as one entry with the most common DNA and genes. TCRdb, rather than the study authors, made the V and J calls. For this sample there are about 24,000 distinct CDR3 sequences; less than 40% appear just once. The ten largest clones represent approximately 3% of the sample.

The study at large found these results: Among convalescent patients, a median roughly 90% of the SARS-CoV-2-reactive clones seen after vaccination appeared only after vaccination, which suggests priming specific to the vaccine. Of the vaccine-specific clones in convalescent patients, 304 of 307, or nearly all, reacted only to SARS-CoV-2 spike and did not cross-react with common cold coronaviruses. The number of convalescent patients in the study was relatively small, and the study did not examine early timepoints following natural infection. An increase in the median number of SARS-CoV-2-reactive clonotypes from approximately 20 after infection to 35 to 40 after vaccination was observed, but the change was not found to be significant.

The label giving this sample's time point can be read as: late sampling 161 to 241 days after vaccination in three convalescent patients. Interpreted using the paper, the treatment or condition label stands for: roughly ten-day PBMC culture with coronavirus spike peptide pools or control peptides (ViraFEST assay). The ViraFEST assay was used in the study, in which antigen-specific T cells were expanded with peptide pools and expanded clonotypes were subsequently identified by TCR sequencing. The convalescent patients' positive SARS-CoV-2 PCR tests were from March to December 2020, which was before the Alpha, Beta and Delta variants emerged in the United States. Each well held roughly 2 million PBMCs cultured in IMDM containing about 5% human AB serum and approximately 9.8 IU/ml IL-2, with roughly 10 ug/ml peptide pools added. On days 3 and 7, half of the culture medium was replaced with fresh IL-2-containing medium. After about 10 days of culture, CD4+ T cells were isolated by negative selection using the EasySep CD4+ T cell isolation kit. Ficoll-Paque Plus gradient centrifugation was used to isolate PBMCs from whole blood, and the isolated PBMCs were then either used fresh or cryopreserved at -140C. Triplicate wells were generally used for each culture condition.

In this chain, TRBV4-1 is recombined with TRBJ1-2; 7 junctional bases match TRBD1. The clonotype was recovered from a human donor who had recovered from COVID-19. This specimen consisted of CD4+ T cells from blood, cultured in vitro, obtained about 7 months after SARS-CoV-2 vaccination. CDR3 loop: CASRDRQGPTYGYTF. The nucleotide sequence is given as TGCGCCAGCAGGGACAGGCAGGGGCCAACCTATGGCTACACCTTC.